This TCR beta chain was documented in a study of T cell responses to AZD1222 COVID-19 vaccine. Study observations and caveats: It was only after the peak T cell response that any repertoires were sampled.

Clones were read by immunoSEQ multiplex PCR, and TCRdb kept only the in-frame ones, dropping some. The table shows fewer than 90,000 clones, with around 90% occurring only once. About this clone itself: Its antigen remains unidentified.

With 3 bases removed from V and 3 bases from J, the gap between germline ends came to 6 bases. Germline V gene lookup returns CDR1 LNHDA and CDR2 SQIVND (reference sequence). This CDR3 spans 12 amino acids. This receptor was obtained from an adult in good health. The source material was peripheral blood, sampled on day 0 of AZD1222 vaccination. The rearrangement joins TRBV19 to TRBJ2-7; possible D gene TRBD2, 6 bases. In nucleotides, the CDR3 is TGTGCCAGTAGTATCGGGGGCTACGAGCAGTACTTC. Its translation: CASSIGGYEQYF.